The clone carrying this T cell receptor beta chain was seen repeatedly, ten times or more. The antigen is not known. Trimming stripped 8 bases from V and 4 bases from J, with 8 bases between. There are 10 residues in the CDR3. Germline CDR1 is SQVTM and CDR2 is ANQGSEA. Unique molecular identifiers were used in preparing the TCRbeta library. TCRdb reprocessed the PCR reads via MiXCR and lists one record per CDR3 protein. Of roughly 670,000 distinct CDR3 sequences in the sample, roughly 13% were seen once. These data are taken from a study of T-cell reconstitution after alpha-beta-depleted transplantation in children. Regarding the study as a whole: Surviving recipient T cells and thymic progenitors produced the high day-60 TCRbeta diversity seen in some patients. When one year had passed after transplant, most T-cell counts and diversity came from newly produced T cells. The origin of alpha-beta T cells about two months after transplant was reportedly several hundred expanded graft clones.

The clonotype originates from a girl aged 2-10 years with congenital amegakaryocytic thrombocytopenia, due to receive a stem cell transplant. Sequencing used PBMCs, obtained before TCRalphabeta/CD19-depleted stem cell transplant. The gene calls are TRBV29-1 and TRBJ2-5, with D unresolved. The chain's CDR3 is CSTRLETQYF. The DNA of the CDR3 is TGCAGCACGAGGCTAGAGACCCAGTACTTC.